This entry lists 21 T cell receptor beta chains sequenced from one sample in a study of CD8 T cells in ankylosing spondylitis. TCRdb reprocessed the 5' RACE reads with MiXCR, giving one entry per CDR3 protein. Of about 160,000 distinct CDR3 sequences in the sample, approximately 48% were seen once. The source material was synovial fluid, either unsorted or a sorted T cell fraction (not recorded which). The receptors originated from a male donor with ankylosing spondylitis.

This clonotype was counted a few times. In DNA, the CDR3 is TGTGCCAGCAGCTCGAACATAGAAACTGAAGCTTTCTTT. Its protein product is CASSSNIETEAFF. The J gene is TRBJ1-1, the V gene TRBV11-2; D is unresolved. The germline CDR1 and CDR2 sequences are SGHAT and FQNNGV. This CDR3 contains 13 residues. Trimming cost V 4 bases and J 5 bases, with 11 bases left between them. Using reference TRBV11-2 and TRBJ1-1 for the parts outside the CDR3, the full variable domain is EAGVAQSPRYKIIEKRQSVAFWCNPISGHATLYWYQQILGQGPKLLIQFQNNGVVDDSQLPKDRFSAERLKGVDSTLKIQPAKLEDSAVYLCASSSNIETEAFFGQGTRLTVV.

J is TRBJ2-1 and V is TRBV5-1; D remains ambiguous. This CDR3 is 17 amino acids long. Between the trimmed V and J ends, which lost 1 base and 9 bases, there was a span of 23 bases. Germline V gives CDR1 SGHRS, CDR2 YFSETQ. The CDR3 sequence: CASSLRVWVPQPGEQFF. CDR3 bases: TGCGCCAGCAGCTTGCGGGTGTGGGTTCCCCAGCCCGGTGAGCAGTTCTTC.

The chain uses TRBV15 and TRBJ2-2; 12 bases align to TRBD2. The CDR3 has 20 residues. The germline gives CDR1 LNHNV, CDR2 YYDKDF (reference sequence). V shed 0 bases and J 8 bases; nucleotides not matched to a gene: 16. The CDR3: CATSRDPLSETSGSRGELFF. In nucleotides, the CDR3 is TGTGCCACCAGCAGAGACCCCCTCTCCGAGACTAGCGGGAGTCGAGGGGAGCTGTTTTTT.

V gene TRBV5-1 combines with J gene TRBJ1-1, with a weak D call TRBD1 (6 bases). The CDR3 totals 17 residues. With 0 bases removed from V and 2 bases from J, the gap between germline ends came to 17 bases. Germline values: CDR1 SGHRS, CDR2 YFSETQ. The CDR3, as DNA: TGCGCCAGCAGCTTGGATCTCCCCACAGGGCCAAACACTGAAGCTTTCTTT. This sequence encodes CASSLDLPTGPNTEAFF.

The table lists this clonotype with a few counts. This chain links TRBV20-1 with TRBJ2-3, with 10 bases that match TRBD2. Trimming took 5 bases from V and 2 from J; bases not matched to a gene: 16. Germline assignment: CDR1 DFQATT and CDR2 SNEGSKA (reference sequence). The CDR3 spans 18 residues. DNA of the CDR3: TGCAGTGCTCACTTGTGGCCGGTAGCGGGGGGATACACAGATACGCAGTATTTT. This codes for CSAHLWPVAGGYTDTQYF.

The table lists this clonotype with a few counts. V gene TRBV25-1 combines with J gene TRBJ1-6; TRBD1 is a possible D gene (5 bases). The CDR3 covers 16 residues. Trimming removed 1 base from V and 5 bases from J, with 12 bases in between. Germline loops: CDR1 MGHDK, CDR2 SYGVNS. CDR3 nucleotides: TGTGCCAGCAGTGAATTACAGGACTCGCATAATTCACCCCTCCACTTT. Translating it yields CASSELQDSHNSPLHF. The whole variable domain, remainder taken from reference TRBV25-1 and TRBJ1-6, is EADIYQTPRYLVIGTGKKITLECSQTMGHDKMYWYQQDPGMELHLIHYSYGVNSTEKGDLSSESTVSRIRTEHFPLTLESARPSHTSQYLCASSELQDSHNSPLHFGNGTRLTVT.

In its sample, this clonotype was seen many times. The chain joins TRBV30 to TRBJ1-1; 9 nucleotides align to TRBD1. The CDR3 loop spans 14 amino acids. Looked up from germline, CDR1 is GTSNPN and CDR2 is SVGIG (reference sequence). J gave up 4 bases and V 5 bases, and 8 bases lay outside the gene matches. This CDR3 reads CAWEQGALGTEAFF. Here the CDR3 DNA reads TGTGCCTGGGAACAGGGGGCTTTAGGCACTGAAGCTTTCTTT. The full variable domain, with the rest looked up from reference TRBV30 and TRBJ1-1, is SQTIHQWPATLVQPVGSPLSLECTVEGTSNPNLYWYRQAAGRGLQLLFYSVGIGQISSEVPQNLSASRPQDRQFILSSKKLLLSDSGFYLCAWEQGALGTEAFFGQGTRLTVV.

The gene calls are TRBV7-8 and TRBJ2-1; no clear D. In germline, CDR1 is SGHVS, CDR2 FQNEAQ. CDR3 size: 17 residues. V was pared by 5 bases and J by 0 bases, with 17 bases between. The CDR3 spells CASSPLGGLSSYNEQFF. The CDR3 DNA is TGTGCCAGCAGCCCCCTCGGTGGGCTGAGCTCCTACAATGAGCAGTTCTTC.

This clonotype was counted once. The chain recombines TRBV5-1 with TRBJ1-6; unclear D gene. Trimming cost V 3 bases and J 10 bases, with 11 bases left between them. The CDR3 has 13 amino acids. Germline V gene lookup returns CDR1 SGHRS and CDR2 YFSETQ. The CDR3 protein is CASSYAPASPLHF. The CDR3 coding sequence is TGCGCCAGCAGCTATGCGCCCGCCTCACCCCTCCACTTT.

The gene calls are TRBV7-2 and TRBJ2-5, with a possible D match to TRBD2 (6 bases). CDR1 and CDR2 (germline): SGHTA, FQGNSA. The CDR3 has 14 residues. V was pared by 1 base and J by 1 base, with 7 bases between. The CDR3 nucleotides are TGTGCCAGCAGCTTAGTTAGCGGCCAAGAGACCCAGTACTTC. Its protein product is CASSLVSGQETQYF. The variable domain in full, with the rest retrieved from reference TRBV7-2 and TRBJ2-5, is GAGVSQSPSNKVTEKGKDVELRCDPISGHTALYWYRQSLGQGLEFLIYFQGNSAPDKSGLPSDRFSAERTGGSVSTLTIQRTQQEDSAVYLCASSLVSGQETQYFGPGTRLLVL.

The sample holds a few counts of this clonotype. The V call is TRBV5-1, the J call TRBJ2-5; D not resolved. Germline V gene data show CDR1 as SGHRS and CDR2 as YFSETQ. CDR3 length: 16 amino acids. Trimming stripped 0 bases from V and 5 bases from J, with 17 bases between. DNA for the CDR3: TGCGCCAGCAGCTTGGAGCTCAGATGTGGATCGGAGACCCAGTACTTC. Translating it yields CASSLELRCGSETQYF.

This clonotype showed up just a few times. The CDR3 DNA is TGTGCCAGTAGTATAGATCCAGGGTCGGTAACTGAAGCTTTCTTT. Amino acid sequence: CASSIDPGSVTEAFF. The chain employs TRBV19 and TRBJ1-1; tentative D call: TRBD1 (5 bases). With 0 bases removed from V and 5 bases from J, the gap between germline ends came to 13 bases. Per germline, CDR1 LNHDA and CDR2 SQIVND (reference sequence). CDR3 length: 15 amino acids.

The chain carries TRBV11-2 and TRBJ1-2, with no clear D. The CDR3 contains 12 residues. Germline CDR1 reads SGHAT; CDR2 reads FQNNGV. Trimming pared 5 bases from V and 9 bases from J, leaving 13 bases between. The CDR3 loop reads CASSPSGGSYTF. CDR3 nucleotide sequence: TGTGCCAGCAGCCCCTCGGGAGGAAGCTACACCTTC.

Notes on this clonotype: Germline is not matched at one junction end, which may reflect a read error. The gene calls are TRBV6-1 and TRBJ2-2; possible D gene TRBD1, 6 bases. Germline loops: CDR1 MNHNS, CDR2 SASEGT. The CDR3 is made up of 13 amino acids. CDR3 region: CASSEGDTGELVF. The CDR3 nucleotides read TGTGCCAGCAGTGAAGGGGACACCGGGGAGCTGGTTTTT.

This clonotype showed up just once. This chain uses TRBV12-3 or TRBV12-4 with TRBJ2-3; D is uncertain. The CDR3 spans 16 residues. V shed 5 bases and J shed 2 bases, with 17 bases lying between them. This CDR3 is CASSDTVRHVTDTQYF. CDR3 nucleotide sequence: TGTGCCAGCAGTGACACAGTGAGGCACGTCACAGATACGCAGTATTTT.

The chain uses TRBV20-1 and TRBJ2-7; TRBD2 matches 10 bases. The germline CDR1 and CDR2 sequences are DFQATT and SNEGSKA (reference sequence). CDR3 length: 19 amino acids. With 1 base clipped from V and 0 bases from J, the junction kept 15 bases outside the gene matches. The CDR3 nucleotides read TGCAGTGCTAGAGGCTGGCTCTCTAGCGGGAGTTGGAGCTCCTACGAGCAGTACTTC. Amino acids: CSARGWLSSGSWSSYEQYF.

J is TRBJ1-2 and V is TRBV4-2; tentatively, D is TRBD1 (5 bases). This CDR3 is built from 15 residues. Germline loops: CDR1 LGHNA, CDR2 YNFKEQ. With 4 bases removed from V and 6 bases from J, the gap between germline ends came to 18 bases. CDR3 region: CASSLEVGGGDGYTF. The DNA for the CDR3 is TGTGCCAGCAGCCTAGAGGTGGGGGGAGGCGATGGCTACACCTTC.

The chain has TRBV27 and TRBJ2-7, with D tentatively TRBD1 (5 bases). The CDR3 runs to 15 residues. Trimming cost V 2 bases and J 2 bases, with 13 bases left between them. CDR1 and CDR2 from the germline V gene are MNHEY and SMNVEV (reference sequence). CDR3 sequence (DNA): TGTGCCAGCAGTTTAGGGCAGGGAAGCGCCTACGAGCAGTACTTC. Amino acids: CASSLGQGSAYEQYF.

CDR3 residues: CASSHTSGSYNEQFF. The DNA for the CDR3 is TGTGCCAGCAGCCACACTAGCGGGAGTTACAATGAGCAGTTCTTC. This sequence joins TRBV16 and TRBJ2-1; 11 bases line up with TRBD2. The V gene end was trimmed by 3 bases and the J gene end by 4 bases; junction bases not matched to a gene: 2. CDR1 is KGHSY, CDR2 FQNENV, per germline. The CDR3 extends over 15 amino acids. Together with reference TRBV16 and TRBJ2-1, the CDR3 gives the full variable domain: GEEVAQTPKHLVRGEGQKAKLYCAPIKGHSYVFWYQQVLKNEFKFLISFQNENVFDETGMPKERFSAKCLPNSPCSLEIQATKLEDSAVYFCASSHTSGSYNEQFFGPGTRLTVL.

The J gene is TRBJ1-1, the V gene TRBV4-1; a weak D match, TRBD1 (6 bases). Looked up from germline, CDR1 is MGHRA and CDR2 is YSYEKL. The length of the CDR3 is 18 residues. The germline V and J ends were trimmed by 4 bases and 0 bases, with 21 bases remaining between them. The CDR3 here is CASSRRWGPEKMNTEAFF. CDR3 coding DNA: TGCGCCAGCAGCCGCCGGTGGGGGCCCGAAAAAATGAACACTGAAGCTTTCTTT.

This clonotype was seen a few times. The chain carries TRBV5-1 and TRBJ1-1; weak D call: TRBD1 (5 bases). Trimming took off 3 bases at V and 1 base at J, with 16 bases between the two ends. Germline lookup yields CDR1 SGHRS and CDR2 YFSETQ. This CDR3 has 16 residues. CDR3 residues: CASSSPIRGANTEAFF. The CDR3 DNA reads as TGCGCCAGCAGCTCCCCTATACGAGGGGCGAACACTGAAGCTTTCTTT.